One and the same sample provided the 8 T cell receptor beta chains below, sequenced in a study of T-cell reconstitution after alpha-beta-depleted transplantation in children. Unique molecular identifiers were used to barcode this TCRbeta library. TCRdb independently ran MiXCR on the PCR reads; one entry per CDR3 protein. The sample contains approximately 1,000,000 distinct CDR3 sequences, about 26% of which appear only once. The sequenced sample was PBMCs, mostly from graft donor cells, obtained 360 days after TCRalphabeta/CD19-depleted stem cell transplant. The receptors here all came from a boy in the first two years of life who had a stem cell transplant for SCID, so the T cells may come from the graft donor.

This chain uses TRBV20-1 with TRBJ2-7; no reliable D call. Germline CDR1 DFQATT, CDR2 SNEGSKA (reference sequence). The CDR3 runs 12 residues. The V and J ends lost 3 bases and 2 bases respectively, with 8 bases between them. The CDR3 sequence is CSARESTYEQYF. For the CDR3, the DNA is TGCAGTGCTAGGGAGTCTACCTACGAGCAGTACTTC.

The gene calls are TRBV9 and TRBJ2-1; D not resolved. This CDR3 contains 15 residues. The germline V gene encodes CDR1 SGDLS and CDR2 YYNGEE. Trimming pared 1 base from V and 1 base from J, leaving 9 bases between. The CDR3 sequence is CASSVRDRSYNEQFF. The CDR3 DNA reads TGTGCCAGCAGCGTAAGGGATCGGTCCTACAATGAGCAGTTCTTC. Using reference TRBV9 and TRBJ2-1 for the parts outside the CDR3, the full variable domain is DSGVTQTPKHLITATGQRVTLRCSPRSGDLSVYWYQQSLDQGLQFLIQYYNGEERAKGNILERFSAQQFPDLHSELNLSSLELGDSALYFCASSVRDRSYNEQFFGPGTRLTVL.

The chain recombines TRBV9 with TRBJ2-1; 10 bases agree with TRBD2. Germline CDR1 is SGDLS and CDR2 is YYNGEE. CDR3 size: 16 residues. Trimming cost V 0 bases and J 7 bases; bases outside gene matches: 7. The CDR3 is CASSVAITSGDNEQFF. The CDR3 nucleotides read TGTGCCAGCAGCGTAGCAATAACTAGCGGGGATAATGAGCAGTTCTTC.

V and J are TRBV5-1 and TRBJ1-1; no clear D gene. Per germline, CDR1 SGHRS and CDR2 YFSETQ. CDR3 length equals 13 residues. V was clipped by 4 bases and J by 4 bases, with 11 bases between them. CDR3 sequence: CASSNDRGTEAFF. The CDR3 nucleotides read TGCGCCAGCAGCAACGATCGTGGCACTGAAGCTTTCTTT.

This clonotype was picked up a small number of times. This chain connects TRBV3-1 to TRBJ2-1; 10 bases are a match to TRBD2. V shed 4 bases and J 0 bases; nucleotides not matched to a gene: 12. The CDR3 is 19 amino acids. CDR1 LGHDT and CDR2 YNNKEL come from the germline V gene (reference sequence). This CDR3 is CASSPERLAGDISYNEQFF. The CDR3 DNA sequence: TGTGCCAGCAGCCCCGAGAGGCTAGCGGGGGATATCTCCTACAATGAGCAGTTCTTC.

This chain uses TRBV6-6 with TRBJ2-7, with D perhaps TRBD1 (6 bases). Trimming took off 8 bases at V and 2 bases at J, with 13 bases between the two ends. Germline CDR1 reads MNHNY; CDR2 reads SVGAGI (reference sequence). CDR3 size: 13 residues. The CDR3, as DNA: TGTGCCAGCCGGAACAGGGTCACCTACGAGCAGTACTTC. Translating it yields CASRNRVTYEQYF.

The chain employs TRBV6-5 and TRBJ2-5, with a possible D match to TRBD2 (6 bases). Germline V gene sequence: CDR1 MNHEY, CDR2 SVGAGI. Trimming shortened V by 4 bases and J by 1 base, and 19 bases separated the two germline ends. This CDR3 comprises 17 residues. The CDR3 reads CASSSRSGGPAQETQYF. DNA of the CDR3: TGTGCCAGCAGTTCCCGTTCCGGGGGACCAGCCCAAGAGACCCAGTACTTC.

This sequence joins TRBV7-9 and TRBJ2-7; 7 bases map to TRBD2. Trimming at V came to 5 bases and at J to 2 bases, leaving 12 bases not matched to a gene. The CDR3 sequence is 16 residues long. CDR1 and CDR2 from the germline V gene are SEHNR and FQNEAQ (reference sequence). This chain's CDR3 is CASSPRLGGPPYEQYF. The CDR3 DNA follows: TGTGCCAGCAGCCCACGATTGGGAGGGCCCCCCTACGAGCAGTACTTC.